This T cell receptor beta chain was identified in a study of blood T cell repertoires in COVID-19 (dated by TCRdb to 2019 to 2021). About the investigation overall: Samples covering the acute and convalescent phases of COVID-19 were provided by collaborators in the United States, Italy and Spain. The prospective study material was composed of cDNA or gDNA derived from T cells, B-cell-depleted T cells, or PBMCs. Deeply sampled blood TCRbeta repertoires from subjects exposed to, actively infected with, or recovered from COVID-19 were included in the dataset. The repertoires were released in a freely available public database meant as a resource for research on the immune response to SARS-CoV-2. The samples were drawn from two sources: the first 160 participants of the ongoing ImmuneRACE study, and approximately 1,300 subjects contributed by 6 global collaborators. The sample metadata nearly always contained a de-identified subject ID, COVID-19 status, age in years and sex. Where HLA class I and class II types were available, the types were taken from metadata supplied by the sample provider, not from assay-based typing.

Notes on this clone: Its antigen remains undetermined. No base quality values were provided; no much bigger clone lies one nucleotide off.

The immunoSEQ Assay, a bias-controlled multiplex PCR, was used to amplify TCRbeta CDR3 regions from genomic DNA. From the authors' description of their analysis: Within the assay, amplification of reference gene primers was used to estimate how many nucleated cells each sample contained. To quantify the absolute abundance of each unique TCRbeta CDR3 rearrangement, sequence reads were collapsed and filtered. For each sample, productive Simpson clonality was calculated as the square root of Simpson's diversity index over productive rearrangements. Sourced from immuneACCESS, this table was stored by TCRdb with only in-frame sequences that have V and J called. A share of the clones is absent; for the studies checked, an unresolved V gene accounts for under half, and the remainder has no known explanation. Clone size and V and J calls were adopted from that table, with D and trimming inferred from the DNA. The sample table shows around 100,000 clones, and almost 80% are seen once. Clones ranked in the top ten supply 12% of the sample.

The CDR1 and CDR2 encoded by the germline V gene (reference sequence) are LGHDT and YNNKEL. Reading from cysteine to phenylalanine, the CDR3 counts 15 amino acids. Kept here is only the CDR3 DNA, which spans 45 bases and is read in frame from base 1. The germline ends are 16 bases apart after V is trimmed by 1 base and J by 9 bases. The full study reports these points: The amount of clinical and demographic metadata varied by source and participant and was provided uncurated.

Each collaborating institution followed its own protocols to collect whole blood in K2EDTA tubes. For TCRbeta analysis, collaborators shipped samples in one of three forms: frozen whole blood, isolated PBMCs, or DNA extracted from either of those sample types. Rearrangement joined TRBV3-1 (or the pseudogene TRBV3-2) to TRBJ2-1; the D gene is perhaps TRBD2, on 6 matching bases. The sequenced sample was peripheral blood. This TCR was sampled from a woman aged 70 to 79 with acute or convalescent COVID-19. The nucleotides read TGTGCCAGCAGCCAAGCTCGCTTCGTGGGGGGTGAGCAGTTCTTC. Translated, it reads CASSQARFVGGEQFF.